The T cell receptor beta chain described here comes from a study of blood T cell repertoires in COVID-19. Looking at the study overall: Acute and convalescent COVID-19 samples came from the United States, Italy and Spain. PBMCs, B-cell-depleted T cells, or T cells were the source of the cDNA or gDNA that made up the material.

In the original processing: The assay estimated nucleated cells by amplifying reference gene primers. The assay was immunoSEQ multiplex PCR, and TCRdb's table has in-frame clones only and misses some. The D gene and trimming were derived from the DNA, and the V and J assignments and clone size from that table. The sample records 150,000 to 200,000 clones, approximately 88% being singletons. The sequencing sample was made of peripheral blood. This clonotype originated in a woman younger than 45 with acute or convalescent COVID-19.

CDR3 in DNA: TGTGCCAGCGACTACAGCCTTGGGGAGACCCAGTACTTC. It encodes CASDYSLGETQYF. V and J are TRBV2 and TRBJ2-5; D might be TRBD2 (5 bases). The V end lost 8 bases, the J end lost 5 bases, and 15 bases lay between the germline ends. CDR1 is SNHLY, CDR2 FYNNEI, per germline. The CDR3 sequence is 13 residues long.